These 5 T cell receptor beta chains were all obtained from the same sample, sequenced in a study of CD8+ T cells in alopecia areata. Reverse transcribed after extraction, RNA yielded cDNA as the sequencing template. Profiled with immunoSEQ multiplex PCR; TCRdb holds only in-frame clones, not every one. The sample records some 150,000 clones, 45% to 60% being singletons. The sequencing here drew on CD8+ T cells sorted from blood, taken at week 0. These TCRs come from a human donor with alopecia areata.

This clone is a singleton in its sample. This chain uses TRBV27 with TRBJ2-5; D may be TRBD2 (6 bases). Germline V gives CDR1 MNHEY, CDR2 SMNVEV (reference sequence). The CDR3 spans 13 residues. V lost 5 bases and J 2 bases, leaving 9 bases between the germline ends. In nucleotides, the CDR3 is TGTGCCAGCAGTCCGGCGGGGCAAGAGACCCAGTACTTC. Amino acids: CASSPAGQETQYF.

The V and J genes are TRBV9 and TRBJ1-5; 7 positions match TRBD1. Germline V lookup: CDR1 SGDLS, CDR2 YYNGEE. The CDR3 sequence is 14 residues long. Trimming took 3 bases from V and 4 from J; bases not matched to a gene: 4. The CDR3 sequence is CASSEGTANQPQHF. The CDR3 DNA reads as TGTGCCAGCAGCGAGGGGACAGCAAATCAGCCCCAGCATTTT.

The rearrangement joins TRBV15 to TRBJ2-5, with 7 bases identical to TRBD1. This CDR3 spans 15 amino acids. With 9 bases clipped from V and 2 bases from J, the junction kept 12 bases outside the gene matches. Germline-derived CDR1 and CDR2 are LNHNV and YYDKDF (reference sequence). Here the CDR3 DNA reads TGTGCCACTGCTCACAGGACAGGCGTACAAGAGACCCAGTACTTC. Translated, it gives CATAHRTGVQETQYF.

The chain links TRBV30 to TRBJ1-6; 9 nucleotides line up with TRBD1. The CDR3 spans 13 residues. Per the germline V gene, CDR1 is GTSNPN and CDR2 is SVGIG (reference sequence). V dropped 5 bases and J dropped 6; count of bases not matched to a gene: 2. The CDR3 sequence is CAWEDRGNSPLHF. The CDR3 DNA is TGTGCCTGGGAGGACAGGGGTAATTCACCCCTCCACTTT.

This clone has just a few counts. This chain uses TRBV5-1 with TRBJ2-3; 12 nucleotides line up with TRBD2. CDR1 and CDR2 from the germline V gene are SGHRS and YFSETQ. The CDR3 is 15 amino acids. V was pared by 2 bases and J by 6 bases, with 4 bases of the junction left unmatched. CDR3 amino acids: CASSFRLAGEDTQYF. DNA for the CDR3: TGCGCCAGCAGCTTCCGACTAGCGGGGGAGGATACGCAGTATTTT.